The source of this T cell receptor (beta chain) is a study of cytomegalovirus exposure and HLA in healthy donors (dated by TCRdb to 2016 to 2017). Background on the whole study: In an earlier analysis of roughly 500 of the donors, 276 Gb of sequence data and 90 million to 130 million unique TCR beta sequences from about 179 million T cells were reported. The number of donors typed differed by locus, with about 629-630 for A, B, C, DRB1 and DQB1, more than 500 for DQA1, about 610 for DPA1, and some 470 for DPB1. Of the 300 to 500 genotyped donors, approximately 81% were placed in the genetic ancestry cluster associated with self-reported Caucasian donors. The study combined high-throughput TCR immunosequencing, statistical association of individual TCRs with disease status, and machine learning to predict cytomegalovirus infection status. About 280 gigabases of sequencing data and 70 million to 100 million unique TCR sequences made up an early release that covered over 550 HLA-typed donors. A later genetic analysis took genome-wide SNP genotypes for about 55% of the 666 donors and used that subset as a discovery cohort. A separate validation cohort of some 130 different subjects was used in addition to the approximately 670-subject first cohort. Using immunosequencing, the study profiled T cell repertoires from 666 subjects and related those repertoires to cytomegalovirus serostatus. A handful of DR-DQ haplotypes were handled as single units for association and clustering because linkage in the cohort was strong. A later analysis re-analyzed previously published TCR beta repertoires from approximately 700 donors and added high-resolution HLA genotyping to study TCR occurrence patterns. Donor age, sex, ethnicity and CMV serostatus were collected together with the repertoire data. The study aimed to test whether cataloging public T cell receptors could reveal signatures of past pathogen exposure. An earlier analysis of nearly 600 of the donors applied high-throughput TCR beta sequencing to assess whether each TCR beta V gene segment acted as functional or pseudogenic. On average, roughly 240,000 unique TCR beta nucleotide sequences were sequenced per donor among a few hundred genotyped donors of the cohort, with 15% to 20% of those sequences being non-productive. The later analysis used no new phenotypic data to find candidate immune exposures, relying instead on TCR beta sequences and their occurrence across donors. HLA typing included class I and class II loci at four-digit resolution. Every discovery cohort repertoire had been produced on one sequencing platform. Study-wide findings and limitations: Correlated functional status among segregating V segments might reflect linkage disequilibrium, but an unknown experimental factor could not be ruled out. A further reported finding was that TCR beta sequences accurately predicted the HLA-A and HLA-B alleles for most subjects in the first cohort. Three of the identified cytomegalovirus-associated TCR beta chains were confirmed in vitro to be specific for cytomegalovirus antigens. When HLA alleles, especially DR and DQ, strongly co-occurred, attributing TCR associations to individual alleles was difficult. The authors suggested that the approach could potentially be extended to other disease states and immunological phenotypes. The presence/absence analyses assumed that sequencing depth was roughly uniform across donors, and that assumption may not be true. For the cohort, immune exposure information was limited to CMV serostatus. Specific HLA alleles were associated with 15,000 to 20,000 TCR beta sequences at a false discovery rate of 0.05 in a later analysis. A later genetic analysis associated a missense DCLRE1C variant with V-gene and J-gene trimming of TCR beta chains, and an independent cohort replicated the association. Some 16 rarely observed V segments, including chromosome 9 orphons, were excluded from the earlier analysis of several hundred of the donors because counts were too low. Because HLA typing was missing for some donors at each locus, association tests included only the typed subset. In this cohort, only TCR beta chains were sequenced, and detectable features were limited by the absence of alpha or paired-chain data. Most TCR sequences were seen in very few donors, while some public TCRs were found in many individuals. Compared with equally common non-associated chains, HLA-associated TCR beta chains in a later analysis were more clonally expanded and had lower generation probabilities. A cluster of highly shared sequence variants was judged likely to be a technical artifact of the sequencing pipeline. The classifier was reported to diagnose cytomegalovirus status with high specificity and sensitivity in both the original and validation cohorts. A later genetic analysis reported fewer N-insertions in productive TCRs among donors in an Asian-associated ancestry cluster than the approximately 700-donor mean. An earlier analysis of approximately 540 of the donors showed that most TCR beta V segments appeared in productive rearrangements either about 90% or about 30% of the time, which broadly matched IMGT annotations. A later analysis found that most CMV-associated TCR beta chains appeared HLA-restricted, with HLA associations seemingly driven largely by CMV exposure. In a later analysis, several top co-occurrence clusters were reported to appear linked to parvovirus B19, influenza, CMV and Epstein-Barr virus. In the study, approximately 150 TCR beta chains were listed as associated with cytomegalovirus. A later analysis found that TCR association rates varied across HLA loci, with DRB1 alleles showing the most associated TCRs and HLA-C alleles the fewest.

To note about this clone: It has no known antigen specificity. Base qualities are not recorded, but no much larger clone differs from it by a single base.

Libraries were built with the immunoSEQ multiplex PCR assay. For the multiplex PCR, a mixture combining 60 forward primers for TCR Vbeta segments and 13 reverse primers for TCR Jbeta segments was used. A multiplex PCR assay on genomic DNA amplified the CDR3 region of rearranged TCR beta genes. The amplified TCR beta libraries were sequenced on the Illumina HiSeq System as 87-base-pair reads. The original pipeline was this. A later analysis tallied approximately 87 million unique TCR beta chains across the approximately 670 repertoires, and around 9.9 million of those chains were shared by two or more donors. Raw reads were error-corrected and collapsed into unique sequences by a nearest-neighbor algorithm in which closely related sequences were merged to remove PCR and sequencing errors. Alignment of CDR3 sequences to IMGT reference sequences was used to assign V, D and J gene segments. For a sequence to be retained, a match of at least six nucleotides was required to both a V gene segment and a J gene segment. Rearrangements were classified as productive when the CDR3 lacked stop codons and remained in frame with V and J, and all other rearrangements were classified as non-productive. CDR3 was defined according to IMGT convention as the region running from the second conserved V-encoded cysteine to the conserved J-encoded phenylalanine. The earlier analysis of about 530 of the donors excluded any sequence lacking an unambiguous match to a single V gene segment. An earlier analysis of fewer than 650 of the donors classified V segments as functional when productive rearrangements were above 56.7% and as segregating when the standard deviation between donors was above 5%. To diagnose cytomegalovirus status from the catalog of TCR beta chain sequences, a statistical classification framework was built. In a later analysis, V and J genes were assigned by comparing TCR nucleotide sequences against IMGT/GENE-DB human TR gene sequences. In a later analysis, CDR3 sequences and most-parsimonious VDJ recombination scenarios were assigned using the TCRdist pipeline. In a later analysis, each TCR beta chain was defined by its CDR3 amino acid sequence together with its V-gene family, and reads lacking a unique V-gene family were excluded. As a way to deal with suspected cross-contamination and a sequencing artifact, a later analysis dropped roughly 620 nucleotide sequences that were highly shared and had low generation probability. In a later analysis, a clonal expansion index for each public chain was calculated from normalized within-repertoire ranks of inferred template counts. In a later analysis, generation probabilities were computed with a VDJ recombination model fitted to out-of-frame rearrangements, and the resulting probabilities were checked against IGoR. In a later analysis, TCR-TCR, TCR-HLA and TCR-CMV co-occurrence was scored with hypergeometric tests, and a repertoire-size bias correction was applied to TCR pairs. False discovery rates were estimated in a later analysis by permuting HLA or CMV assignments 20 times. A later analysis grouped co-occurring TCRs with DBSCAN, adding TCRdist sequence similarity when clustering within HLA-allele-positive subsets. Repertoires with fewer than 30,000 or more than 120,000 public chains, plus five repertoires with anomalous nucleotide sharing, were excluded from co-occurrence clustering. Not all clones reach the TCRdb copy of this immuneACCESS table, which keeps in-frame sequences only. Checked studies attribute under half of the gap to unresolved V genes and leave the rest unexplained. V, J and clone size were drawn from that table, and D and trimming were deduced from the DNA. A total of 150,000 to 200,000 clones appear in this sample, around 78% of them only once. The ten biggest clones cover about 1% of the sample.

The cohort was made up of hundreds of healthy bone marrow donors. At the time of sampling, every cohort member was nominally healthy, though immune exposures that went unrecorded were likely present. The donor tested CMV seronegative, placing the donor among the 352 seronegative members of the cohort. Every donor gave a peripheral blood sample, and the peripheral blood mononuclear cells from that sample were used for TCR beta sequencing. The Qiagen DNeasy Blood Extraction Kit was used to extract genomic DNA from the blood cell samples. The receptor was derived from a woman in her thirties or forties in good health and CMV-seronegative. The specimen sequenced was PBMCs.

The bases are TGTGCCAGCAGCTTAGCGTTAGCATACAATGAGCAGTTCTTC. This sequence encodes CASSLALAYNEQFF. The chain is encoded by TRBV7-9 joined to TRBJ2-1, with no D gene named confidently. V is pared back by 0 bases and J by 4 bases, with 7 bases lying between the germline termini. The CDR3, cysteine through phenylalanine, is 14 amino acids long. This entry keeps only the CDR3 DNA: 42 bases, framed from base 1. Looking up the germline V gene (reference sequence) yields CDR1 SEHNR and CDR2 FQNEAQ.